The T cell receptor beta chain described here comes from a study of cytomegalovirus exposure and HLA in healthy donors. Amplification used 60 Vbeta primers and 13 Jbeta primers. Method: immunoSEQ multiplex PCR; TCRdb's copy keeps in-frame clones and lacks some. The sample contains about 190,000 clones, about nine tenths of which appear only once. Trimming stripped 6 bases from V and 4 bases from J, with 12 bases between. The CDR3 contains 13 residues. Germline lookup yields CDR1 SNHLY and CDR2 FYNNEI. This sequence joins TRBV2 and TRBJ1-2; D is unresolved. The clonotype comes from a man aged 25-40 years in good health and CMV-seronegative. Sequenced sample: PBMCs. The CDR3 here is CASSRTETYGYTF. The DNA for the CDR3 is TGTGCCAGCAGCCGTACAGAAACCTATGGCTACACCTTC.